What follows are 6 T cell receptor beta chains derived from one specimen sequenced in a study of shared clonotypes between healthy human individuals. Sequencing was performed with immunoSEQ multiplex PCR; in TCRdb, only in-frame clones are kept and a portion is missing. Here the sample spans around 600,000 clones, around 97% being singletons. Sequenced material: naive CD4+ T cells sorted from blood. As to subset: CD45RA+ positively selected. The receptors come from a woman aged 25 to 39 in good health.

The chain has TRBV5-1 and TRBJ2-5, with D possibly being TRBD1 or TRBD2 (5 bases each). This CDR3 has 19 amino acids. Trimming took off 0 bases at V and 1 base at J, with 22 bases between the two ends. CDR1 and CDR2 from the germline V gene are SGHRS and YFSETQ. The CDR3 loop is CASSLALLGGKSLQETQYF. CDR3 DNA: TGCGCCAGCAGCTTGGCCCTACTTGGGGGAAAGAGTCTCCAAGAGACCCAGTACTTC.

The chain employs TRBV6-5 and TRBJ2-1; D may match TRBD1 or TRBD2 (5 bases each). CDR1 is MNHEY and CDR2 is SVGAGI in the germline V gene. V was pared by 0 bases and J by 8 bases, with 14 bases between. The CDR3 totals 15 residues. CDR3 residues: CASSYSAVEGYEQFF. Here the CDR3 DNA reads TGTGCCAGCAGTTACTCGGCGGTCGAGGGGTATGAGCAGTTCTTC.

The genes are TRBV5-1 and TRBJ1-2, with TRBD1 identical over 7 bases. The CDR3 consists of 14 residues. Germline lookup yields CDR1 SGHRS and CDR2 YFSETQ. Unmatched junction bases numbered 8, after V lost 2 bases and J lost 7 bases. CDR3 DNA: TGCGCCAGCAGCTTAGACAGGGCTGGAGTTGGCTACACCTTC. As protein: CASSLDRAGVGYTF. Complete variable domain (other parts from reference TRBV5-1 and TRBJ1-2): KAGVTQTPRYLIKTRGQQVTLSCSPISGHRSVSWYQQTPGQGLQFLFEYFSETQRNKGNFPGRFSGRQFSNSRSEMNVSTLELGDSALYLCASSLDRAGVGYTFGSGTRLTVV.

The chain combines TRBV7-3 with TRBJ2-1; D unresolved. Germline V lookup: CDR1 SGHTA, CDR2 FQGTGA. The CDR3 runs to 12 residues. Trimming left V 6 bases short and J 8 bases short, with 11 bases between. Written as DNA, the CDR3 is TGTGCCAGCAGTCAGAGCCCGGATGAGCAGTTCTTC. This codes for CASSQSPDEQFF.

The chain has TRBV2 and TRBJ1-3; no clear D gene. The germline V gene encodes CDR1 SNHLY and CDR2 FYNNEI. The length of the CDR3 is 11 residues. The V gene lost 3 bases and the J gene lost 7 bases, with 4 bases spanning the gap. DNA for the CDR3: TGTGCCAGCAGTGATGCTAACACCATATATTTT. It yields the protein CASSDANTIYF.

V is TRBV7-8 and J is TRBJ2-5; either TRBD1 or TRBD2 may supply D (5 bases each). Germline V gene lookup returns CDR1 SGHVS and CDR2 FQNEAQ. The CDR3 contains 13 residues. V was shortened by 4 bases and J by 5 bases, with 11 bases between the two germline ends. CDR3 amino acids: CASSYGTRETQYF. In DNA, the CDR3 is TGTGCCAGCAGCTATGGGACCCGGGAGACCCAGTACTTC.